The 20 T cell receptor beta chains reported below all come from one sample, sequenced in a study of response to subunit inactivated influenza vaccine. TCRdb re-analysed the RT-PCR reads in MiXCR, keeping a single row per CDR3 protein. The data contain 750,000 to 850,000 distinct CDR3 sequences, less than 20% of them singletons. This specimen consisted of PBMCs from blood, obtained approximately 5 days after vaccination. These TCRs come from a man in his forties or fifties who received an inactivated influenza vaccine.

The gene calls are TRBV20-1 and TRBJ1-5, with 7 bases that match TRBD1. The V segment lost 4 bases and the J segment 3 bases; nucleotides outside the gene matches: 6. Germline V gene data show CDR1 as DFQATT and CDR2 as SNEGSKA (reference sequence). This CDR3 is built from 14 residues. Written as DNA, the CDR3 is TGCAGTGCTAAACAGGGACAGATCAATCAGCCCCAGCATTTT. It is translated as CSAKQGQINQPQHF.

This clonotype has a count of ten or more. The chain joins TRBV5-1 to TRBJ2-2; no definite D call. Trimming pared 0 bases from V and 0 bases from J, leaving 6 bases between. Germline-derived CDR1 and CDR2 are SGHRS and YFSETQ. The CDR3 has 15 amino acids. CDR3 DNA: TGCGCCAGCAGCTTGGTTGGTTCGAACACCGGGGAGCTGTTTTTT. Translating gives CASSLVGSNTGELFF.

The genes are TRBV6-1 and TRBJ1-1; 10 bases fit TRBD1. V was pared by 6 bases and J by 3 bases, with 4 bases of the junction left unmatched. The germline V gene has CDR1 MNHNS and CDR2 SASEGT. The CDR3 contains 14 residues. The CDR3 nucleotides read TGTGCCAGCAGCTTCGGACAGGGGGACACTGAAGCTTTCTTT. Translated: CASSFGQGDTEAFF.

This clonotype came up many times. The chain links TRBV20-1 to TRBJ1-5; D remains unclear. Trimming pared 3 bases from V and 1 base from J, leaving 10 bases between. Germline loops: CDR1 DFQATT, CDR2 SNEGSKA (reference sequence). The CDR3 is made up of 14 amino acids. The CDR3 coding sequence is TGCAGTGCTAGGTCTGGCCCAAGCAATCAGCCCCAGCATTTT. Protein: CSARSGPSNQPQHF.

The J gene is TRBJ2-6, the V gene TRBV11-2; D might be TRBD2 (5 bases). Germline CDR1 reads SGHAT; CDR2 reads FQNNGV. The CDR3 sequence is 18 residues long. Trimming pared 2 bases from V and 0 bases from J, leaving 14 bases between. Here the CDR3 DNA reads TGTGCCAGCAGCTTAAGGACTGAAACTTACTCTGGGGCCAACGTCCTGACTTTC. As protein: CASSLRTETYSGANVLTF.

Concerning this clonotype: Germline and junction disagree at one end, which may indicate a read error. This chain links TRBV29-1 with TRBJ1-2; D unresolved. The germline gives CDR1 SQVTM, CDR2 ANQGSEA. CDR3 length: 13 residues. The CDR3 protein is CSVVRTLSYGYNF. The CDR3 DNA reads TGCAGCGTGGTCCGAACCCTCTCCTATGGCTACAACTTC.

The chain carries TRBV12-3 or TRBV12-4 and TRBJ1-5, with 10 bases lining up with TRBD1. Trimming cost V 5 bases and J 6 bases; bases outside gene matches: 10. The CDR3 sequence is 16 residues long. The CDR3: CASSPQDRGRGQPQHF. For the CDR3, the DNA is TGTGCCAGCAGTCCGCAGGACAGGGGGAGGGGTCAGCCCCAGCATTTT.

This clonotype showed up just a few times. The rearrangement joins TRBV7-9 to TRBJ2-1; TRBD2 matches at 12 bases. The CDR3 is 16 residues long. The germline V gene encodes CDR1 SEHNR and CDR2 FQNEAQ (reference sequence). V shed 5 bases and J 5 bases; nucleotides not matched to a gene: 7. Written as DNA, the CDR3 is TGTGCCAGCAGCCCCAGACTAGCGGGAGATGACAATGAGCAGTTCTTC. Its translation: CASSPRLAGDDNEQFF.

This clonotype was detected only a few times. The rearrangement joins TRBV4-2 to TRBJ1-1; D remains ambiguous. Trimming left V 0 bases short and J 1 base short, with 6 bases between. The CDR3 consists of 14 residues. Per germline, CDR1 LGHNA and CDR2 YNFKEQ. DNA for the CDR3: TGTGCCAGCAGCCAAGAACTGAGGAACACTGAAGCTTTCTTT. Its translation: CASSQELRNTEAFF.

V gene TRBV6-4 combines with J gene TRBJ2-2; TRBD1 agrees at 8 bases. Per the germline V gene, CDR1 is MRHNA and CDR2 is SNTAGT. Trimming took 6 bases from V and 3 from J; bases not matched to a gene: 3. The CDR3 loop spans 14 amino acids. CDR3 amino acids: CASREQGDTGELFF. CDR3 nucleotide sequence: TGTGCCAGCAGGGAACAGGGGGACACCGGGGAGCTGTTTTTT.

The CDR3 loop reads CSVEDLGLGGVYEQFF. CDR3 nucleotides: TGCAGCGTTGAAGATCTCGGGCTCGGAGGGGTCTATGAGCAGTTCTTC. The gene calls are TRBV29-1 and TRBJ2-1, with D possibly matching TRBD2 (6 bases). Germline V gene data show CDR1 as SQVTM and CDR2 as ANQGSEA. Trimming removed 0 bases from V and 8 bases from J, with 20 bases in between. CDR3 length: 16 amino acids.

The rearrangement uses TRBV10-2 and TRBJ1-4, with D unresolved. V was clipped by 3 bases and J by 13 bases, with 9 bases between them. From germline, CDR1 is WSHSY and CDR2 SAAADI. This CDR3 contains 11 residues. The CDR3 region has the DNA TGCGCCAGCAGTGATGAGGGATTACTGTTTTTT. Its translation is CASSDEGLLFF.

The gene calls are TRBV4-3 and TRBJ2-5; D tentatively fits TRBD1 or TRBD2 (5 bases each). V dropped 0 bases and J dropped 4 bases, with 24 bases sitting between them. The CDR3 contains 19 residues. The germline gives CDR1 LGHNA, CDR2 YSLEER. The DNA for the CDR3 is TGCGCCAGCAGCCAAGATTGGGGTGCGAGGGGTCAGTCGGGAGAGACCCAGTACTTC. It is translated as CASSQDWGARGQSGETQYF.

This clonotype was seen many times. This chain links TRBV24-1 with TRBJ2-3, with a tentative D call TRBD1 (6 bases). The CDR3 sequence is 13 residues long. Looked up from germline, CDR1 is KGHDR and CDR2 is SFDVKD. V was trimmed by 7 bases and J by 0 bases, leaving 7 bases between them. CDR3 DNA sequence: TGTGCCACCAGGGACAGAAGCACAGATACGCAGTATTTT. Translation: CATRDRSTDTQYF.

This clonotype appeared a few times. The rearrangement joins TRBV5-1 to TRBJ2-5; D may be TRBD2 (6 bases). V was shortened by 0 bases and J by 2 bases, with 14 bases between the two germline ends. The germline CDR1 and CDR2 sequences are SGHRS and YFSETQ. There are 16 residues in the CDR3. CDR3 in amino acids: CASSLVAGSPQETQYF. The DNA of the CDR3 is TGCGCCAGCAGCTTGGTCGCGGGGTCCCCACAAGAGACCCAGTACTTC.

This clonotype was counted between two and nine times. This chain connects TRBV20-1 to TRBJ1-1; D is unresolved. CDR1 is DFQATT, CDR2 SNEGSKA, per germline (reference sequence). Trimming removed 3 bases at V and 0 bases at J, with 11 bases between. The CDR3 totals 14 residues. The CDR3 DNA reads TGCAGTGCTAGTGTAGTATTATTGAACACTGAAGCTTTCTTT. Translated, it gives CSASVVLLNTEAFF.

This chain links TRBV20-1 with TRBJ1-6; D gene unclear. The CDR3 totals 16 residues. The germline V gene encodes CDR1 DFQATT and CDR2 SNEGSKA (reference sequence). Trimming stripped 2 bases from V and 8 bases from J, with 19 bases between. The CDR3 DNA is TGCAGTGCTAGAATGGTTGGCCGGGAGGACTATTCACCCCTCCACTTT. Amino acids: CSARMVGREDYSPLHF.

This chain uses TRBV4-3 with TRBJ2-2, with D possibly matching TRBD2 (5 bases). The germline CDR1 and CDR2 sequences are LGHNA and YSLEER. The length of the CDR3 is 19 residues. Trimming took 0 bases from V and 4 from J, leaving 21 bases between them. The CDR3 coding sequence is TGCGCCAGCAGCCAAGATTCCCTACTAGAGAGGATGACCACCGGGGAGCTGTTTTTT. It encodes CASSQDSLLERMTTGELFF.

This clonotype showed up just a few times. This sequence may be a read error, since a much larger clone differs from it by one base. This chain joins TRBV12-3 or TRBV12-4 and TRBJ2-4, with D unresolved. The CDR3 length is 14 residues. CDR3 DNA: TGTGCCAGCAGTTTACAGGCGGTCGAAAACATTCAGCACTTC. It codes for CASSLQAVENIQHF.

This clonotype was found a few times. The chain is built from TRBV25-1 and TRBJ2-5, with a possible D match to TRBD2 (7 bases). CDR3 length: 12 amino acids. Between the trimmed V and J ends, which lost 10 bases and 7 bases, there was a span of 16 bases. Germline lookup yields CDR1 MGHDK and CDR2 SYGVNS. The CDR3: CATTRGGGTQYF. DNA for the CDR3: TGTGCCACCACCCGGGGAGGGGGGACCCAGTACTTC.